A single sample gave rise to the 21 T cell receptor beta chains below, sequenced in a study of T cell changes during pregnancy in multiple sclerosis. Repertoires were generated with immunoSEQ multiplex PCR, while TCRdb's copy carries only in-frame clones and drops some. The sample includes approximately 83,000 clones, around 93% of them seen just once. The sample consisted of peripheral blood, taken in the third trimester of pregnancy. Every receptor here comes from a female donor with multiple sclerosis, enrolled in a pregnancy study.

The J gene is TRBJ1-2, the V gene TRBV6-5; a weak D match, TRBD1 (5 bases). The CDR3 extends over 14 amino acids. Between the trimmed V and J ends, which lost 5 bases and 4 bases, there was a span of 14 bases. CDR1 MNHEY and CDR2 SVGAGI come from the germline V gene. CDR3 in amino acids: CASSVGAPGYGYTF. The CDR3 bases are TGTGCCAGCAGTGTTGGGGCGCCCGGCTATGGCTACACCTTC.

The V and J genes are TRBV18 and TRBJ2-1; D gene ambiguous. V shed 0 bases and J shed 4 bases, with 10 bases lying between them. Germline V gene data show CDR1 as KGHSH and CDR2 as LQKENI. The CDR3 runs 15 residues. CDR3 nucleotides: TGTGCCAGCTCACCACCCGGTTTCAATTACAATGAGCAGTTCTTC. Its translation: CASSPPGFNYNEQFF.

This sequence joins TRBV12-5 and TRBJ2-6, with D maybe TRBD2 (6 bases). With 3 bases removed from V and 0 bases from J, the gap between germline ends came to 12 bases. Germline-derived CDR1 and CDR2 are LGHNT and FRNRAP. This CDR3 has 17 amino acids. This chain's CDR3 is CASGFSRRASGANVLTF. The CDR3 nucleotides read TGTGCTAGTGGTTTTAGCCGGAGGGCCTCTGGGGCCAACGTCCTGACTTTC.

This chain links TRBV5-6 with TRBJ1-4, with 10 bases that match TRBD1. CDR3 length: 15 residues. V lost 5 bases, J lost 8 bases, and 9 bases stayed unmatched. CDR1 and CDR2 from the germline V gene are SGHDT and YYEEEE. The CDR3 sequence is CASSTTGGVREKLFF. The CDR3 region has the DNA TGTGCCAGCAGTACGACAGGGGGCGTACGGGAAAAACTGTTTTTT.

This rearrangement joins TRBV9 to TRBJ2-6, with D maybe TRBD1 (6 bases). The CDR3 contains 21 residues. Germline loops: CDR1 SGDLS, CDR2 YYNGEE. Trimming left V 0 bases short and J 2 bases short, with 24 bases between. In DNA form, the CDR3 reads TGTGCCAGCAGCGTAGGGGTGGGACGGGACAAAGGACATACTGGGGCCAACGTCCTGACTTTC. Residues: CASSVGVGRDKGHTGANVLTF.

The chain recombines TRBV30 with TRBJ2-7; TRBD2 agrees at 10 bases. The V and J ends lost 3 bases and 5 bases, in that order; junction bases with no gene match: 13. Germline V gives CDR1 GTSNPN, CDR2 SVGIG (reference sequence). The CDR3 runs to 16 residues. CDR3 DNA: TGTGCCTGGAGGGAACCCGTAGCGGGAGGAGGTCACGAGCAGTACTTC. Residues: CAWREPVAGGGHEQYF.

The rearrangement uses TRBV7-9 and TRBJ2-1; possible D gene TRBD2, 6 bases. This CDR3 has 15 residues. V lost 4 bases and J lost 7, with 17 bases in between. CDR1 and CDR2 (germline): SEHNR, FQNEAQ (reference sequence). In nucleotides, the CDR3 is TGTGCCAGCAGCTCAAGGAGGGCCGGGAGAAATGAGCAGTTCTTC. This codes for CASSSRRAGRNEQFF.

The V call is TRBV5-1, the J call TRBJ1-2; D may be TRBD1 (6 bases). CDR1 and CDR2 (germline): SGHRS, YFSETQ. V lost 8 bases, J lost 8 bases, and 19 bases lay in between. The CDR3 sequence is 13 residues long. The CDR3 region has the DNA TGCGCCAGTTCCCCAGGGGTCAGGGAGGGCTACACCTTC. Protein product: CASSPGVREGYTF.

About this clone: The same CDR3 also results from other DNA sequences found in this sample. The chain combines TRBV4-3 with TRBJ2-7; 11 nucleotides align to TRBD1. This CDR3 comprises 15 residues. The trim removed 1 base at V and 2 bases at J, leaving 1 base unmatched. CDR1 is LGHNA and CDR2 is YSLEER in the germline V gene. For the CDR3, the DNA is TGCGCCAGCAGCCAAGGGACAGGGGGCGCCTACGAGCAGTACTTC. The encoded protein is CASSQGTGGAYEQYF.

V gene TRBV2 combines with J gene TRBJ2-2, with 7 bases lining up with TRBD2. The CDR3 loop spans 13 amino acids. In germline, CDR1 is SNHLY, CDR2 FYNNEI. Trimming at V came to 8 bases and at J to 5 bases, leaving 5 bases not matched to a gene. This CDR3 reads CASAWGGTGELFF. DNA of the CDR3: TGTGCCAGCGCGTGGGGAGGGACCGGGGAGCTGTTTTTT.

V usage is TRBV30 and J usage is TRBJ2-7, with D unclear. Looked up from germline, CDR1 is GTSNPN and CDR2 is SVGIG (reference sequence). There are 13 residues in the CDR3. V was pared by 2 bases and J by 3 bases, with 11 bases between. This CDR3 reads CAWSLPQIYEQYF. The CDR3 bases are TGTGCCTGGAGTCTCCCGCAGATCTACGAGCAGTACTTC.

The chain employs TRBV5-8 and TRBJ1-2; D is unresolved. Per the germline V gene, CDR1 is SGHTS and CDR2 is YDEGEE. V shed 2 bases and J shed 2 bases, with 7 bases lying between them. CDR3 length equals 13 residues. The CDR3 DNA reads TGTGCCAGCAGCTTATCAGAAAACTATGGCTACACCTTC. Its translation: CASSLSENYGYTF.

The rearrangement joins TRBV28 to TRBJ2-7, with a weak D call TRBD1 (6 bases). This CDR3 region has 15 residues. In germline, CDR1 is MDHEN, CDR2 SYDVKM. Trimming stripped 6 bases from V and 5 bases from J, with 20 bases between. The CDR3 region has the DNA TGTGCCAGCAGGCCCCTCGACAGGCCCGCCGACGAGCAGTACTTC. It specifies CASRPLDRPADEQYF. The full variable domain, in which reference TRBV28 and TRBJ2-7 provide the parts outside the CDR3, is DVKVTQSSRYLVKRTGEKVFLECVQDMDHENMFWYRQDPGLGLRLIYFSYDVKMKEKGDIPEGYSVSREKKERFSLILESASTNQTSMYLCASRPLDRPADEQYFGPGTRLTVT.

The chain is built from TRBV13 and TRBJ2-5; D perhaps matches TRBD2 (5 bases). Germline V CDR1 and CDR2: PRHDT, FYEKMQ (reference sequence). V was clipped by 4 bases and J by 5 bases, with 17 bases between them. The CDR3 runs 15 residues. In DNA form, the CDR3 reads TGTGCCAGCAGCTCCGGGGTCAATTACAAGGAGACCCAGTACTTC. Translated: CASSSGVNYKETQYF.

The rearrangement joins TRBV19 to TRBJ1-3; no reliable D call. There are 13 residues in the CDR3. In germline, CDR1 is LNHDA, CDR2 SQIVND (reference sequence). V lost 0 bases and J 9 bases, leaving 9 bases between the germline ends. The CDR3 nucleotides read TGTGCCAGTAGTATAGATCGGGTTGGCACCATATATTTT. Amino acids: CASSIDRVGTIYF.

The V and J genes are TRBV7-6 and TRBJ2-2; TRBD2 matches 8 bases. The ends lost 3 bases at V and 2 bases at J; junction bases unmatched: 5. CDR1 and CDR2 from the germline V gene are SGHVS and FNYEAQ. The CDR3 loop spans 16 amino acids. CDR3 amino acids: CASSFRSGSNTGELFF. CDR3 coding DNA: TGTGCCAGCAGCTTCCGGAGCGGGAGCAACACCGGGGAGCTGTTTTTT.

The CDR3 region has the DNA TGCGCCAGCAGCTTGGAGGGGACAGGCAATCAGCCCCAGCATTTT. It is translated as CASSLEGTGNQPQHF. The chain employs TRBV5-1 and TRBJ1-5, with 7 positions matching TRBD1. V lost 0 bases, J lost 2 bases, and 2 bases stayed unmatched. This CDR3 comprises 15 residues. Germline V lookup: CDR1 SGHRS, CDR2 YFSETQ.

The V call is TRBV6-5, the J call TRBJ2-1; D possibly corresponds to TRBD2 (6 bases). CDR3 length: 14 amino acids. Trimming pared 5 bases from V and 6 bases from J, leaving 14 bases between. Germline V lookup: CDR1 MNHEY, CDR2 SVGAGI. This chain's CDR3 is CASSPRDPINEQFF. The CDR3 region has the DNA TGTGCCAGCAGTCCGCGGGATCCCATCAATGAGCAGTTCTTC.

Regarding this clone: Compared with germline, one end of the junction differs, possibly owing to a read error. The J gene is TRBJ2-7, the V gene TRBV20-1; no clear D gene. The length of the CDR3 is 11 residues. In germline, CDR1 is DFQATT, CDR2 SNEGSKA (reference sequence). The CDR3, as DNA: TGCAGTGCTGGAGACTTCTACGAGCAGTACTTC. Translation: CSAGDFYEQYF.

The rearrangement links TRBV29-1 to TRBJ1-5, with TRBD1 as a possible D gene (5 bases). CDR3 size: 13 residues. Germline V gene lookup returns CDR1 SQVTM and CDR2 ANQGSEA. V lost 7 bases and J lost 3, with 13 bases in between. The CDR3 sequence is CSAGGVDNQPQHF. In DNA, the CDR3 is TGCAGCGCCGGAGGGGTGGACAATCAGCCCCAGCATTTT.

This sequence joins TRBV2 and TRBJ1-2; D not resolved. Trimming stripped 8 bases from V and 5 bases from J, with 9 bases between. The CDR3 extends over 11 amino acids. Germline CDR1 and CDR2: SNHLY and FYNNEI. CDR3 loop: CASWSRYGYTF. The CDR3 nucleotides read TGTGCCAGCTGGAGTCGATATGGCTACACCTTC.